The 28 T cell receptor beta chains below come from one sample, sequenced in a study of CD8 T cells in Susac syndrome. The authors reverse transcribed roughly 0.45 to 1 ug RNA with random hexamers. Using its own MiXCR run on the immunoSEQ multiplex PCR reads, TCRdb lists one record per CDR3 protein. Here the sample spans approximately 220,000 distinct CDR3 sequences, around 93% being singletons. Sequencing was done on a sample of CD4+ T cells from PBMCs. These receptors came from a human donor with multiple sclerosis.

The V and J genes are TRBV7-9 and TRBJ1-4; D may be TRBD1 (5 bases). CDR3 length: 13 residues. Germline assignment: CDR1 SEHNR and CDR2 FQNEAQ (reference sequence). V was clipped by 7 bases and J by 0 bases, with 6 bases between them. CDR3 nucleotides: TGTGCCAGCACAGGGTCAACTAATGAAAAACTGTTTTTT. Translation: CASTGSTNEKLFF.

The chain combines TRBV15 with TRBJ2-5, with 8 bases matching TRBD1. The CDR3 spans 14 residues. Germline V gene lookup returns CDR1 LNHNV and CDR2 YYDKDF (reference sequence). The V and J ends lost 3 bases and 5 bases, in that order; junction bases with no gene match: 5. As DNA, the CDR3 is TGTGCCACCAGCAGGGCAGGGGGCGGCGAGACCCAGTACTTC. Translated: CATSRAGGGETQYF.

The chain links TRBV5-1 to TRBJ2-1; 12 bases are a match to TRBD1. The CDR3 spans 13 residues. Germline assignment: CDR1 SGHRS and CDR2 YFSETQ. Losses at the gene ends were 4 bases for V and 15 bases for J; bases not matched to a gene: 8. This CDR3 reads CASSEPGQGAGFF. The CDR3 DNA sequence: TGCGCCAGCAGCGAACCGGGACAGGGGGCCGGGTTCTTC.

The chain's CDR3 is CAGQGEVGNTIYF. The CDR3 DNA reads as TGTGCCGGACAGGGTGAAGTTGGAAACACCATATATTTT. The chain couples TRBV30 to TRBJ1-3; TRBD1 agrees at 8 bases. The J segment lost 3 bases and the V segment lost 8 bases, leaving 6 bases of the junction unmatched. CDR3 length: 13 amino acids. Germline V lookup: CDR1 GTSNPN, CDR2 SVGIG (reference sequence).

The V and J genes are TRBV20-1 and TRBJ2-5; no reliable D call. With 7 bases removed from V and 5 bases from J, the gap between germline ends came to 11 bases. The length of the CDR3 is 11 residues. The germline gives CDR1 DFQATT, CDR2 SNEGSKA (reference sequence). The CDR3 DNA sequence: TGCAGTGGTACGAGCGTTGAGACCCAGTACTTC. Its protein is CSGTSVETQYF.

This clonotype was recorded once. J is TRBJ1-2 and V is TRBV15; possible D gene TRBD1, 6 bases. Trimming removed 3 bases at V and 4 bases at J, with 12 bases between. Germline V gene lookup returns CDR1 LNHNV and CDR2 YYDKDF (reference sequence). The CDR3 contains 14 residues. Here the CDR3 DNA reads TGTGCCACCAGCAGGGGCACAGGGACCTATGGCTACACCTTC. Its translation is CATSRGTGTYGYTF.

V gene TRBV6-5 combines with J gene TRBJ2-7, with D possibly TRBD1 on 6 matching bases. Trimming shortened V by 0 bases and J by 4 bases, and 13 bases separated the two germline ends. The germline gives CDR1 MNHEY, CDR2 SVGAGI. This CDR3 contains 15 residues. This CDR3 is CASSYSGAHSYEQYF. In DNA form, the CDR3 reads TGTGCCAGCAGTTACTCGGGGGCCCATAGTTACGAGCAGTACTTC.

DNA of the CDR3: TGCGCCAGCAGCTTTGGCAGGCCTGCTAACTATGGCTACACCTTC. Translating it yields CASSFGRPANYGYTF. The chain is built from TRBV5-1 and TRBJ1-2; D not certain. Trimming removed 2 bases at V and 0 bases at J, with 11 bases between. The CDR3 is 15 amino acids. CDR1 is SGHRS, CDR2 YFSETQ, per germline.

The V call is TRBV12-3 or TRBV12-4, the J call TRBJ2-7; the D gene is possibly TRBD2 (5 bases). The V end was cut by 3 bases, the J end by 6 bases, with 15 bases between. The length of the CDR3 is 14 residues. The CDR3 protein is CASSLQGLRSEQYF. CDR3 coding DNA: TGTGCCAGCAGTTTGCAAGGACTCCGCTCCGAGCAGTACTTC.

This sequence joins TRBV3-1 and TRBJ2-7; TRBD2 might be the D (6 bases). The CDR3 runs to 13 residues. Trimming stripped 8 bases from V and 6 bases from J, with 17 bases between. Germline V gene sequence: CDR1 LGHDT, CDR2 YNNKEL (reference sequence). The DNA for the CDR3 is TGTGCCAGCTCCCTCGGGGGAGGTACCGAGCAGTACTTC. Translating it yields CASSLGGGTEQYF.

CDR3 in amino acids: CSARDLNSGANVLTF. The CDR3, as DNA: TGCAGTGCTAGAGATCTGAACTCTGGGGCCAACGTCCTGACTTTC. J is TRBJ2-6 and V is TRBV20-1, with no clear D. V was trimmed by 0 bases and J by 0 bases, leaving 6 bases between them. The CDR3 runs 15 residues. CDR1 is DFQATT and CDR2 is SNEGSKA in the germline V gene (reference sequence).

V and J are TRBV9 and TRBJ2-6, with TRBD1 matching over 7 bases. This CDR3 region has 19 residues. Germline V lookup: CDR1 SGDLS, CDR2 YYNGEE. After removal of 4 bases from V and 0 bases from J, the junction contained 13 bases not matched to a gene. The DNA for the CDR3 is TGTGCCAGCAGCCTATCAAAGACAGGGTGGGACTCTGGGGCCAACGTCCTGACTTTC. It yields the protein CASSLSKTGWDSGANVLTF. Supplemented by reference TRBV9 and TRBJ2-6, the full variable domain reads DSGVTQTPKHLITATGQRVTLRCSPRSGDLSVYWYQQSLDQGLQFLIQYYNGEERAKGNILERFSAQQFPDLHSELNLSSLELGDSALYFCASSLSKTGWDSGANVLTFGAGSRLTVL.

The chain uses TRBV27 and TRBJ1-6; D not resolved. This CDR3 has 15 residues. The germline V and J ends were trimmed by 7 bases and 7 bases, with 17 bases remaining between them. Germline V CDR1 and CDR2: MNHEY, SMNVEV (reference sequence). The CDR3 DNA sequence: TGTGCCAGCAAGTACGGGCCACTAAACAATTCACCCCTCCACTTT. Translation: CASKYGPLNNSPLHF.

The chain carries TRBV2 and TRBJ2-3; D not certain. V lost 6 bases and J lost 2, with 12 bases in between. The CDR3 runs 14 residues. Germline lookup yields CDR1 SNHLY and CDR2 FYNNEI. The CDR3 spells CASRRRQVTDTQYF. Here the CDR3 DNA reads TGTGCCAGCAGGAGACGACAAGTCACAGATACGCAGTATTTT. The full variable domain, with the rest looked up from reference TRBV2 and TRBJ2-3, is EPEVTQTPSHQVTQMGQEVILRCVPISNHLYFYWYRQILGQKVEFLVSFYNNEISEKSEIFDDQFSVERPDGSNFTLKIRSTKLEDSAMYFCASRRRQVTDTQYFGPGTRLTVL.

J is TRBJ2-7 and V is TRBV7-9; TRBD1 matches 7 bases. Trimming at V came to 5 bases and at J to 3 bases, leaving 7 bases not matched to a gene. This CDR3 region has 14 residues. Germline V gives CDR1 SEHNR, CDR2 FQNEAQ (reference sequence). Written as DNA, the CDR3 is TGTGCCAGCAGCCCCGGGGACAGCCACTACGAGCAGTACTTC. Translated, it gives CASSPGDSHYEQYF. The entire variable domain, with the rest obtained from reference TRBV7-9 and TRBJ2-7, is as follows: DTGVSQNPRHKITKRGQNVTFRCDPISEHNRLYWYRQTLGQGPEFLTYFQNEAQLEKSRLLSDRFSAERPKGSFSTLEIQRTEQGDSAMYLCASSPGDSHYEQYFGPGTRLTVT.

The V call is TRBV3-1, the J call TRBJ1-5, with 9 bases fitting TRBD1. V dropped 3 bases and J dropped 9; count of bases not matched to a gene: 6. The CDR3 loop spans 14 amino acids. The germline gives CDR1 LGHDT, CDR2 YNNKEL (reference sequence). CDR3 amino acids: CASSQGTGQMPQHF. DNA for the CDR3: TGTGCCAGCAGCCAGGGGACAGGGCAAATGCCCCAGCATTTT.

This chain links TRBV7-9 with TRBJ1-1; no clear D gene. The CDR3 covers 12 residues. The germline V gene encodes CDR1 SEHNR and CDR2 FQNEAQ (reference sequence). Trimming pared 5 bases from V and 6 bases from J, leaving 10 bases between. The CDR3 sequence: CASSHGGAEAFF. DNA of the CDR3: TGTGCCAGCAGCCACGGCGGGGCTGAAGCTTTCTTT.

The chain combines TRBV29-1 with TRBJ2-3, with D unclear. V lost 4 bases, J lost 7 bases, and 9 bases lay in between. The CDR3 extends over 11 amino acids. The germline V gene encodes CDR1 SQVTM and CDR2 ANQGSEA. Here the CDR3 DNA reads TGCAGCGTTGTTAGGTCAAATACGCAGTATTTT. Translated: CSVVRSNTQYF.

The chain carries TRBV6-5 and TRBJ2-5, with 13 bases identical to TRBD2. The CDR3 loop spans 17 amino acids. Germline loops: CDR1 MNHEY, CDR2 SVGAGI. Trimming took 3 bases from V and 0 from J; bases not matched to a gene: 4. CDR3 in DNA: TGTGCCAGCAGTTATACCGGACTAGCGGGGGACCAAGAGACCCAGTACTTC. As protein: CASSYTGLAGDQETQYF.

The chain combines TRBV7-2 with TRBJ1-2; unclear D gene. CDR1 is SGHTA, CDR2 FQGNSA, per germline. V was pared by 1 base and J by 6 bases, with 9 bases between. The CDR3 is made up of 13 amino acids. The CDR3 region has the DNA TGTGCCAGCAGCTTAGTACACTCGGATGGCTACACCTTC. Amino acids: CASSLVHSDGYTF.

The chain carries TRBV7-2 and TRBJ2-3, with 9 bases matching TRBD2. The ends lost 1 base at V and 3 bases at J; junction bases unmatched: 5. Germline CDR1 is SGHTA and CDR2 is FQGNSA. This CDR3 region has 16 residues. The CDR3 DNA sequence: TGTGCCAGCAGCTTAGGTCGGCGGGGGGGGACAGATACGCAGTATTTT. It encodes CASSLGRRGGTDTQYF. Combining the CDR3 with reference TRBV7-2 and TRBJ2-3 gives the whole variable domain GAGVSQSPSNKVTEKGKDVELRCDPISGHTALYWYRQSLGQGLEFLIYFQGNSAPDKSGLPSDRFSAERTGGSVSTLTIQRTQQEDSAVYLCASSLGRRGGTDTQYFGPGTRLTVL.

This chain connects TRBV3-1 to TRBJ1-6; the match to TRBD1 covers 10 bases. The V gene end was trimmed by 4 bases and the J gene end by 5 bases; junction bases not matched to a gene: 5. The CDR3 totals 16 residues. Germline assignment: CDR1 LGHDT and CDR2 YNNKEL (reference sequence). CDR3 nucleotides: TGTGCCAGCAGCCTCAGACAGGGGGCAAATAATTCACCCCTCCACTTT. Amino acid sequence: CASSLRQGANNSPLHF.

V is TRBV2 and J is TRBJ1-1; weak D call: TRBD1 (6 bases). Germline V gene sequence: CDR1 SNHLY, CDR2 FYNNEI. The length of the CDR3 is 14 residues. V lost 7 bases and J lost 0, with 12 bases in between. For the CDR3, the DNA is TGTGCCAGCAACTACAGGGCCATGAACACTGAAGCTTTCTTT. Amino acids: CASNYRAMNTEAFF.

The chain uses TRBV12-3 or TRBV12-4 and TRBJ2-3; tentatively, D is TRBD1 (6 bases). The germline V and J ends were trimmed by 6 bases and 3 bases, with 13 bases remaining between them. The CDR3 is made up of 14 amino acids. The CDR3, as DNA: TGTGCCAGCAGATACAGGGTGGGGACAGATACGCAGTATTTT. This gives the protein CASRYRVGTDTQYF.

V usage is TRBV11-2 and J usage is TRBJ2-1, with a weak D call TRBD2 (5 bases). The CDR3 is made up of 11 amino acids. Trimming took off 8 bases at V and 11 bases at J, with 13 bases between the two ends. Germline assignment: CDR1 SGHAT and CDR2 FQNNGV. The CDR3 nucleotides read TGTGCCAGCCGGGGTATCTTGAAGCAGTTCTTC. It specifies CASRGILKQFF.

The CDR3 reads CASSSNRLGTPLHF. CDR3 DNA sequence: TGTGCCAGCAGTTCTAACCGTTTAGGGACACCCCTCCACTTT. The V and J genes are TRBV6-5 and TRBJ1-6; no firm D call. The CDR3 is made up of 14 amino acids. V lost 4 bases, J lost 11 bases, and 15 bases lay in between. Germline V gene lookup returns CDR1 MNHEY and CDR2 SVGAGI.

V and J are TRBV7-9 and TRBJ1-4; a possible D gene is TRBD1 (5 bases). CDR3 length equals 14 residues. With 0 bases removed from V and 3 bases from J, the gap between germline ends came to 5 bases. Germline assignment: CDR1 SEHNR and CDR2 FQNEAQ (reference sequence). The DNA of the CDR3 is TGTGCCAGCAGCTTAGCCAGGGCTAATGAAAAACTGTTTTTT. This translates into CASSLARANEKLFF.

The CDR3 DNA follows: TGTGCCAGCAGCCAAGAACCATTGACAGGACGTGTAGCTTTCTTT. Its translation is CASSQEPLTGRVAFF. This chain uses TRBV14 with TRBJ1-1; D is possibly TRBD1 (6 bases). The CDR3 consists of 15 residues. The germline gives CDR1 SGHDN, CDR2 FVKESK. Trimming took off 0 bases at V and 10 bases at J, with 18 bases between the two ends.